This TCR beta chain was documented in a study of OX40 agonist ivuxolimab in advanced cancers. This CDR3 is built from 14 residues. Trimming at V came to 11 bases and at J to 3 bases, leaving 10 bases not matched to a gene. The method was immunoSEQ multiplex PCR; TCRdb's version includes in-frame clones alone and lacks a portion of them. The repertoire holds tens of thousands of clones, with 90% as singletons. This clonotype originated in an adult with an advanced solid tumor such as melanoma, head and neck, liver or kidney cancer. The input for sequencing was CD4+ or CD8+ T cells sorted from blood, taken in a trial of the OX40 agonist ivuxolimab. V gene TRBV6-7 combines with J gene TRBJ2-7, with 10 bases matching TRBD1. TRBV6-7 is marked as an open reading frame, function uncertain. CDR3 residues: CAPTRDRGFYEQYF. CDR3 coding DNA: TGTGCCCCCACCCGGGACAGGGGATTCTACGAGCAGTACTTC.